This T cell receptor beta chain comes out of a study of blood T cell repertoires in COVID-19. Study background: The United States, Italy and Spain were the sources of the acute and convalescent COVID-19 samples. PBMCs, B-cell-depleted T cells, or T cells were the source of the cDNA or gDNA that made up the material.

Germline V CDR1 and CDR2: MNHEY, SVGAGI. The germline V and J ends were trimmed by 6 bases and 7 bases, with 12 bases remaining between them. This CDR3 region has 12 residues. Authors' data handling: Amplification with reference gene primers provided the estimates of nucleated cell counts. Produced via immunoSEQ multiplex PCR; TCRdb's table is partial and in-frame only. D and trimming were read from the DNA, whereas the V and J calls and clone size are those reported in that table. Seen here are about 190,000 clones, just under 80% observed once, and the top ten hold 2.5% to 3%. This clone was seen a few times.

The sequenced sample was peripheral blood. This TCR was recovered from a woman older than 75 with active or convalescent COVID-19. This chain joins TRBV6-5 and TRBJ1-2; D gene uncertain. The CDR3, as DNA: TGTGCCAGCAGCACCGACCCAGGTGGCTACACCTTC. It specifies CASSTDPGGYTF.